Listed here are 5 T cell receptor beta chains from one sample, sequenced in a study of molecular identifiers for immune sequencing clone quantification (dated by TCRdb to about 2018). Library construction relied on PCR. The sequencer listed for this sample is Illumina HiSeq 4000. The raw public reads went through TCRdb reprocessing: fastp at Q25, MiXCR clone calling, in-frame beta chains kept. Duplicate CDR3 protein sequences are folded into a single record with the most common DNA and genes. Across this sample there are about 640,000 distinct CDR3 sequences, with 20% seen only once. Around 0.9% of the sample lies in the top ten. Sequenced sample: naive CD8+ T cells from blood, with Jurkat cell RNA spiked in. Per the publication, the cell subset or site label means: FACS-sorted CD8+CD4-CCR7+CD45RA+ naive T cells. The receptors derive from a human donor in good health. Some libraries in this study had Jurkat cell RNA spiked in.

This clonotype was seen a few times. The rearrangement uses TRBV5-1 and TRBJ2-7; no reliable D call. The CDR3 contains 13 residues. V gave up 2 bases and J gave up 4 bases, with 10 bases separating them. Per the germline V gene, CDR1 is SGHRS and CDR2 is YFSETQ. CDR3 region: CASSFKADYEQYF. The CDR3 nucleotides read TGCGCCAGCAGCTTTAAGGCGGATTACGAGCAGTACTTC.

This clonotype was detected ten times or more. The chain is built from TRBV27 and TRBJ1-1; D is uncertain. Germline V gives CDR1 MNHEY, CDR2 SMNVEV (reference sequence). Deletions cut 8 bases from V and 1 base from J, with 8 bases between. This CDR3 spans 12 amino acids. In DNA, the CDR3 is TGTGCCAGCCTAGGACCGAACACTGAAGCTTTCTTT. Its protein is CASLGPNTEAFF.

The sample holds many counts of this clonotype. The rearrangement links TRBV4-1 to TRBJ2-7; 7 bases align to TRBD2. V was pared by 2 bases and J by 1 base, with 8 bases of the junction left unmatched. Germline V gene sequence: CDR1 MGHRA, CDR2 YSYEKL. The CDR3 has 16 residues. CDR3 residues: CASSQRAGRDSYEQYF. The CDR3 nucleotides read TGCGCCAGCAGCCAAAGGGCAGGGAGGGATTCCTACGAGCAGTACTTC.

Turning to this clonotype: It is likely a read error, because the conserved phenylalanine at the end of the CDR3 is missing. The J gene is TRBJ2-5, the V gene TRBV9, with D unclear. CDR1 SGDLS and CDR2 YYNGEE come from the germline V gene. The CDR3 extends over 16 amino acids. CDR3 loop: CASTEGWSIYQGTQYL. The CDR3 coding sequence is TGTGCCAGCACCGAAGGATGGTCGATTTACCAAGGGACCCAGTACCTC.

This clonotype was picked up many times. The chain joins TRBV23-1 to TRBJ2-1; D may be TRBD2 (5 bases). TRBV23-1 is given ORF status, its function remaining uncertain. Trimming pared 3 bases from V and 13 bases from J, leaving 19 bases between. The CDR3 sequence is 14 residues long. CDR3 in amino acids: CASSQSNGVAFQFF. The CDR3 DNA reads as TGCGCCAGCAGTCAGTCCAACGGGGTAGCCTTCCAGTTCTTC.